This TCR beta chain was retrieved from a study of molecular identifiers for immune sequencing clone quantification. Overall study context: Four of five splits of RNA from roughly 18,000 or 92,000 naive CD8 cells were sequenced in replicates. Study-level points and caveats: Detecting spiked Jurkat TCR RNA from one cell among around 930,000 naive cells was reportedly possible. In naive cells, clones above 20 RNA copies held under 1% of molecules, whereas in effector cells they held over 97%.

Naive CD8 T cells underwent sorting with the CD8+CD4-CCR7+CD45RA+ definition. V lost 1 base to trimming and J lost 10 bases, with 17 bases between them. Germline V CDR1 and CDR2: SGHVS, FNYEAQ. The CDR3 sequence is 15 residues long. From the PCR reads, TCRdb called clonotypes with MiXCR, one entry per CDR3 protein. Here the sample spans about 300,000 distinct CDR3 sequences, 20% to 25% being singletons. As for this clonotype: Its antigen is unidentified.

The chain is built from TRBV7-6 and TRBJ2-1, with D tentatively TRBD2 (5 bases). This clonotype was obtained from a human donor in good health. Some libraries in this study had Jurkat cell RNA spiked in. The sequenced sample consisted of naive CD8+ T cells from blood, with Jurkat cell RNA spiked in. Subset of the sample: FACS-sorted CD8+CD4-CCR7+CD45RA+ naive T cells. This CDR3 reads CASSLVMRTPQEQFF. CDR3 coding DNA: TGTGCCAGCAGCTTAGTCATGCGGACTCCACAGGAGCAGTTCTTC.